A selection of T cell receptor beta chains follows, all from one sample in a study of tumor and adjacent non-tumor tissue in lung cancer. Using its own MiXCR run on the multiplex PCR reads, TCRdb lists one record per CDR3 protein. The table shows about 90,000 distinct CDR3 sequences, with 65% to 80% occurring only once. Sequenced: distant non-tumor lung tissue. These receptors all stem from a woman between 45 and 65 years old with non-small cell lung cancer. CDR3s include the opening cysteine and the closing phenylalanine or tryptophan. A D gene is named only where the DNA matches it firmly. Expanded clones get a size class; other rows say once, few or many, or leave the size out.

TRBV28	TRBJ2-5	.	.	TGTGCCAGCAGTAGCAGCTTGCCTGCGGAAACCCAGTACTTC	CASSSSLPAETQYF
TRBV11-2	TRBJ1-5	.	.	TGTGCCAACTGCTTAGCTAGTACAGATACGCAGCATTTT	CANCLASTDTQHF
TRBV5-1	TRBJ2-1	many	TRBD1	TGCGCCAGCAGCTTGGTACAGGGGGCCTACAATGAGCAGTTCTTC	CASSLVQGAYNEQFF
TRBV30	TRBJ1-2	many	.	TGTGCCTGGAGTCTCCGGGGCAGGGGCAAGGATAACTATGGCTACACCTTC	CAWSLRGRGKDNYGYTF
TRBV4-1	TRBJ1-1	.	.	TGCGCCAGCATCCAAGGGGATGAGTGGGACACTGAAGCTTTCTTT	CASIQGDEWDTEAFF
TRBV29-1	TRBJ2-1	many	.	TGCAGCTCGGGCGGAAACAATGAGCAGTTCTTC	CSSGGNNEQFF
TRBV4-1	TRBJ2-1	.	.	TGCGCCAGCAGCCAGATAGACATACTCTCCTACAATGAGCAGTTCTTC	CASSQIDILSYNEQFF
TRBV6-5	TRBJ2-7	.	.	TGTGCCAGCAGTTACGAACGGAACTCCTACGAGCAGTACTTC	CASSYERNSYEQYF
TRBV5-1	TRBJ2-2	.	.	TGCGCCTGCAGCTTGGACGGGAACACCGGGGAACTGTTTTTT	CACSLDGNTGELFF
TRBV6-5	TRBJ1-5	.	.	TGTGCCAGCAGTTTTCGATGCCCCGGGCAGGGTAGCCAGCCCCAGCATTTT	CASSFRCPGQGSQPQHF
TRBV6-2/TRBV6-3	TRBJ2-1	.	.	TGTGCCAGCAGAGGTCACGCAGGTGATGAGCAGTTCTTC	CASRGHAGDEQFF
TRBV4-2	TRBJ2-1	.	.	TGTGCCAGTGGCCAAGAAGACGGCGGGACGGGTGAGCAGTTCTTC	CASGQEDGGTGEQFF
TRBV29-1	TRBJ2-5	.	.	TGCAGCGTTGAAGATGCATCAGCCCAAGAGACCCAGTACTTC	CSVEDASAQETQYF
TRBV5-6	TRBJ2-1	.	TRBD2	TGTGCCAGCAGCCTTAGGGGCGGGAGAGCCTACAATGAGCGGTTTTTC	CASSLRGGRAYNERFF
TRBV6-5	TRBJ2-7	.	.	TGTGCCAGCAGTTACGAGAGAATTTCCGGGAAGTACTTC	CASSYERISGKYF
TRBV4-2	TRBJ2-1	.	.	TGTGGCAGCAGCCAAACCGGGGCAGCATCCAATGAGCAGTTCTTC	CGSSQTGAASNEQFF
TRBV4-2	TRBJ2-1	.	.	TGTGCCAGCAGCCAAGCTTTAGTGGAATACAACGGTGAGCAGTTCTTC	CASSQALVEYNGEQFF
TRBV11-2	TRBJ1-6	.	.	TGTGCGAGCAGCCTAGATACCGGACCCTATTCACCCCTCCACTTT	CASSLDTGPYSPLHF
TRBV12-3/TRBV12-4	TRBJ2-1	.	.	TGTGCTAGCAGTTCGCCGAATAGACAGTACGGCGATGAGCAGTTCTTC	CASSSPNRQYGDEQFF
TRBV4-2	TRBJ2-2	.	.	TGTGCCAGCAGCCCGGCCAGGGGGGAGCTGTGTTTT	CASSPARGELCF
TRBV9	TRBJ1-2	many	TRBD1	TGTGCCAGCAGCGTAGTCGACAGGGCTACGGGAGGCTACACCTTC	CASSVVDRATGGYTF
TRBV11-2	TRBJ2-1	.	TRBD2	TGCGCCAGCAGTCGCTCAGCGGGAGGGCCGGGTGAGGAGTTCTTC	CASSRSAGGPGEEFF